Shown below are 20 T cell receptor beta chains from a single sample sequenced in a study of blood T cell repertoires in COVID-19. Generated by immunoSEQ multiplex PCR, the TCRdb table keeps only in-frame clones and is missing some. The sample consists of roughly 250,000 clones, over 75% of them appearing once. The sample consisted of peripheral blood. The receptors derive from a human donor in a cohort sampled during active COVID-19.

The chain is built from TRBV10-3 and TRBJ2-7; 11 nucleotides line up with TRBD1. The CDR3 loop spans 18 amino acids. Germline trimming cut 2 bases from V and 4 bases from J; bases unmatched to any gene: 13. Germline CDR1 is ENHRY and CDR2 is SYGVKD. The chain's CDR3 is CAISENLIPGQGAYEQYF. The DNA for the CDR3 is TGTGCCATCAGTGAGAACCTTATCCCAGGACAGGGGGCGTACGAGCAGTACTTC.

The rearrangement uses TRBV6-2 or TRBV6-3 and TRBJ2-2, with no clear D. The V gene lost 7 bases and the J gene lost 1 base, with 16 bases spanning the gap. CDR1 is MNHEY, CDR2 SVGEGT, per germline. The CDR3 loop spans 16 amino acids. The DNA of the CDR3 is TGTGCCAGCACCCCAGTAACCCCAGGGAACACCGGGGAGCTGTTTTTT. Translation: CASTPVTPGNTGELFF.

CDR3 residues: CASSLAYQGAGGYTF. CDR3 DNA: TGTGCCAGCAGCTTAGCATACCAGGGGGCAGGTGGCTACACCTTC. The V call is TRBV11-2, the J call TRBJ1-2; 8 nucleotides agree with TRBD1. The CDR3 contains 15 residues. The junction had 8 bases not matched to a gene; V was cut back by 1 base and J by 7 bases. Germline CDR1 SGHAT, CDR2 FQNNGV.

The rearrangement uses TRBV19 and TRBJ1-2, with 9 bases identical to TRBD1. Germline assignment: CDR1 LNHDA and CDR2 SQIVND (reference sequence). This CDR3 is built from 15 residues. The trim removed 3 bases at V and 4 bases at J, leaving 6 bases unmatched. The CDR3 is CASSIRGQGSYGYTF. The CDR3 region has the DNA TGTGCCAGTAGTATCCGGGGACAGGGAAGCTATGGCTACACCTTC.

About this clone: This may be a read error: a much more frequent sequence differs by one nucleotide. The CDR3 region is CASSSQGDYGYTF. DNA for the CDR3: TGTGCCAGCAGCTCACAGGGGGACTATGGCTACACCTTC. The chain carries TRBV5-4 and TRBJ1-2; 8 nucleotides match TRBD1. CDR3 size: 13 residues. V was pared by 3 bases and J by 3 bases, with 1 base of the junction left unmatched. CDR1 and CDR2 from the germline V gene are SGHNT and YYREEE (reference sequence). The whole variable domain, remainder taken from reference TRBV5-4 and TRBJ1-2, is ETGVTQSPTHLIKTRGQQVTLRCSSQSGHNTVSWYQQALGQGPQFIFQYYREEENGRGNFPPRFSGLQFPNYSSELNVNALELDDSALYLCASSSQGDYGYTFGSGTRLTVV.

This chain uses TRBV5-1 with TRBJ2-3; 9 bases map to TRBD2. V trimming: 4 bases; J trimming: 5 bases; junction bases outside the gene matches: 2. The germline V gene encodes CDR1 SGHRS and CDR2 YFSETQ. The CDR3 spans 13 residues. CDR3 in DNA: TGCGCCAGCAGCAGCGGGAGGCTAGATACGCAGTATTTT. It yields the protein CASSSGRLDTQYF.

The CDR3 loop is CASRWGPAANEKLFF. Written as DNA, the CDR3 is TGTGCCAGTAGATGGGGGCCCGCAGCTAATGAAAAACTGTTTTTT. The gene calls are TRBV19 and TRBJ1-4; D may be TRBD1 (6 bases). The CDR3 runs to 15 residues. Germline assignment: CDR1 LNHDA and CDR2 SQIVND (reference sequence). V dropped 6 bases and J dropped 3 bases, with 14 bases sitting between them.

This clone appeared a few times. The chain couples TRBV7-6 to TRBJ2-2; 7 positions agree with TRBD1. V shed 5 bases, J shed 4 bases, and the junction held 10 bases outside the gene matches. From germline, CDR1 is SGHVS and CDR2 FNYEAQ. This CDR3 contains 16 residues. The CDR3 reads CASSRNGAGGTGELFF. The CDR3 region has the DNA TGTGCCAGCAGCCGAAACGGTGCAGGGGGCACCGGGGAGCTGTTTTTT.

This chain links TRBV6-5 with TRBJ2-4; TRBD2 aligns across 7 bases. There are 14 residues in the CDR3. V lost 7 bases to trimming and J lost 3 bases; unmatched junction nucleotides: 6. Germline V lookup: CDR1 MNHEY, CDR2 SVGAGI. The CDR3 here is CASTSLANKNIQYF. The CDR3 nucleotides read TGTGCCAGCACCTCACTAGCGAACAAAAACATTCAGTACTTC.

The sample holds one count of this clone. This CDR3 reads CATPLGPPGDLSTEAFF. The CDR3, as DNA: TGTGCCACCCCCCTCGGACCCCCCGGGGATTTGAGCACTGAAGCTTTCTTT. The V and J genes are TRBV15 and TRBJ1-1; D is unresolved. Germline V gives CDR1 LNHNV, CDR2 YYDKDF (reference sequence). The V gene lost 8 bases and the J gene lost 4 bases, with 26 bases spanning the gap. The CDR3 loop spans 17 amino acids. Full variable domain (rest looked up from reference TRBV15 and TRBJ1-1): DAMVIQNPRYQVTQFGKPVTLSCSQTLNHNVMYWYQQKSSQAPKLLFHYYDKDFNNEADTPDNFQSRRPNTSFCFLDIRSPGLGDTAMYLCATPLGPPGDLSTEAFFGQGTRLTVV.

The genes are TRBV5-1 and TRBJ2-1, with TRBD1 as a possible D gene (6 bases). This CDR3 is built from 15 residues. Germline CDR1 is SGHRS and CDR2 is YFSETQ. V was trimmed by 4 bases and J by 5 bases, leaving 16 bases between them. The CDR3 DNA reads TGCGCCAGCAGCCCCCAGACGACAGGAGACAATGAGCAGTTCTTC. The encoded protein is CASSPQTTGDNEQFF.

The chain employs TRBV6-2 or TRBV6-3 and TRBJ2-7, with a possible D match to TRBD1 (5 bases). Trimming pared 0 bases from V and 4 bases from J, leaving 19 bases between. Germline-derived CDR1 and CDR2 are MNHEY and SVGEGT. The CDR3 extends over 17 amino acids. CDR3 DNA sequence: TGTGCCAGCAGTTACTCGAGGACGACTGGGGCGATATACGAGCAGTACTTC. Protein: CASSYSRTTGAIYEQYF.

The chain combines TRBV7-6 with TRBJ2-7; 7 positions match TRBD2. V was pared by 2 bases and J by 5 bases, with 9 bases of the junction left unmatched. Germline values: CDR1 SGHVS, CDR2 FNYEAQ. There are 15 residues in the CDR3. The CDR3 sequence: CASSLSSGVHDEQYF. In DNA form, the CDR3 reads TGTGCCAGCAGCTTAAGCAGCGGGGTACACGACGAGCAGTACTTC.

The chain couples TRBV2 to TRBJ2-5; D is possibly TRBD2 (6 bases). V was clipped by 7 bases and J by 5 bases, with 14 bases between them. The germline gives CDR1 SNHLY, CDR2 FYNNEI. The CDR3 has 13 amino acids. The CDR3 spells CASTSTRGETQYF. The CDR3 region has the DNA TGTGCCAGCACCTCAACCCGGGGGGAGACCCAGTACTTC.

This CDR3 is CASSRGLADTQYF. The CDR3 coding sequence is TGTGCCAGCAGCCGGGGACTGGCAGATACGCAGTATTTT. The V and J genes are TRBV7-8 and TRBJ2-3, with D perhaps matching TRBD2 (6 bases). The ends were cut back, 5 bases at V and 4 bases at J, with 10 bases in the middle. The CDR3 is 13 residues long. Germline CDR1 reads SGHVS; CDR2 reads FQNEAQ.

The chain recombines TRBV3-1 (or the pseudogene TRBV3-2) with TRBJ2-3, with TRBD2 matching over 11 bases. The CDR3 consists of 15 residues. Germline V gene lookup returns CDR1 LGHDT and CDR2 YNNKEL (reference sequence). With V trimmed by 3 bases and J by 5 bases, 4 bases remained unmatched. CDR3 nucleotide sequence: TGTGCCAGCAGCCACTCGACTAGCGGGGAAGATACGCAGTATTTT. This encodes CASSHSTSGEDTQYF.

The rearrangement joins TRBV18 to TRBJ1-1; 8 bases match TRBD1. Germline V gives CDR1 KGHSH, CDR2 LQKENI. The CDR3 spans 16 residues. With 3 bases clipped from V and 1 base from J, the junction kept 7 bases outside the gene matches. The CDR3 DNA is TGTGCCAGCTCACCCCAGGGGGCTGGGCAGAACACTGAAGCTTTCTTT. This gives the protein CASSPQGAGQNTEAFF.

This chain joins TRBV7-2 and TRBJ2-3; TRBD2 matches 10 bases. V shed 5 bases, J shed 3 bases, and the junction held 17 bases outside the gene matches. Germline CDR1 and CDR2: SGHTA and FQGNSA. The CDR3 extends over 19 amino acids. The CDR3 is CASSLLAGIRPSMTDTQYF. CDR3 nucleotide sequence: TGTGCCAGCAGCCTACTAGCGGGGATACGCCCTAGCATGACAGATACGCAGTATTTT.

The genes are TRBV19 and TRBJ2-5, with 9 positions matching TRBD2. V lost 5 bases, J lost 3 bases, and 10 bases stayed unmatched. There are 16 residues in the CDR3. Germline CDR1 reads LNHDA; CDR2 reads SQIVND (reference sequence). The CDR3 nucleotides are TGTGCCAGTAGTGCCGGATTAGCGGGAGACAAAGAGACCCAGTACTTC. Residues: CASSAGLAGDKETQYF.

The chain employs TRBV6-5 and TRBJ1-1; D unresolved. The CDR3 sequence is 13 residues long. Germline V CDR1 and CDR2: MNHEY, SVGAGI. V lost 0 bases, J lost 2 bases, and 4 bases lay in between. The CDR3 loop reads CASSYSSNTEAFF. CDR3 nucleotides: TGTGCCAGCAGTTACTCGTCAAACACTGAAGCTTTCTTT.